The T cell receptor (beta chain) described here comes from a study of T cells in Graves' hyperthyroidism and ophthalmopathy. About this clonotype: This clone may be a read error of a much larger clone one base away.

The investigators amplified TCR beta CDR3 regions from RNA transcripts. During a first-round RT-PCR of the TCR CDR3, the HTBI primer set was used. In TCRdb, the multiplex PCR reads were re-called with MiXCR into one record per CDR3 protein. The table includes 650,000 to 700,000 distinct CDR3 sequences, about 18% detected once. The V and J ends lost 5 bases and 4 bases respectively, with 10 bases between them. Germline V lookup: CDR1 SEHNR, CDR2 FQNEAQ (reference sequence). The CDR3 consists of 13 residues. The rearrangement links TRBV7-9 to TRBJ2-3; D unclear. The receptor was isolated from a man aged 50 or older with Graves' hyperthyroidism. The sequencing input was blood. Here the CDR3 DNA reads TGTGCCAGCAGCAAACGGGTCCCAGATACGCAGTATTTT. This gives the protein CASSKRVPDTQYF.